The 25 T cell receptor beta chains listed next were all sequenced from one sample in a study of Graves' ophthalmopathy and Graves' hyperthyroidism. Amplification of the TCR beta CDR3 regions used RNA transcripts (as template). Second-round multiplex PCR came after a first-round RT-PCR that employed HTBI primers. TCRdb re-called the multiplex PCR reads with MiXCR, one entry per CDR3 protein. The sample has 200,000 to 250,000 distinct CDR3 sequences; roughly a fifth are singletons. Sequencing was done on a sample of peripheral blood. These TCRs come from a woman aged 50 to 60 with Graves' ophthalmopathy.

As concerns this clonotype: Mismatch with germline at one junction end may stem from a read error. The CDR3 region has the DNA TGTGCCAGCAGTGACTGCGGACAGGTTGTAGACTACATCTTC. This gives the protein CASSDCGQVVDYIF. The V gene is TRBV6-1, the J gene TRBJ1-2, with 7 bases matching TRBD1. CDR3 length equals 14 residues. Germline assignment: CDR1 MNHNS and CDR2 SASEGT.

CDR3 nucleotides: TGTGCCAGCAGGCTCCGGGACAGCCAAGAGACCCAGTACTTC. Its protein product is CASRLRDSQETQYF. The chain recombines TRBV7-8 with TRBJ2-5; 7 bases match TRBD1. Per the germline V gene, CDR1 is SGHVS and CDR2 is FQNEAQ. The CDR3 has 14 amino acids. J gave up 1 base and V 6 bases, and 5 bases lay outside the gene matches.

This clonotype was found a few times. A much larger clone is a single base away; this may be a read error. The conserved final phenylalanine or tryptophan is absent from the CDR3, which likely points to a read error. The rearrangement uses TRBV6-5 and TRBJ1-5, with 12 positions matching TRBD1. The CDR3 spans 13 residues. CDR1 is MNHEY, CDR2 SVGAGI, per germline. The V and J ends lost 2 bases and 13 bases, in that order; junction bases with no gene match: 3. Here the CDR3 DNA reads TGTGCCAGCAGTTACGGGGACAGGGGGCGACAGCATCTT. It specifies CASSYGDRGRQHL.

J is TRBJ2-5 and V is TRBV4-1; 15 nucleotides align to TRBD2. After removal of 6 bases from V and 5 bases from J, the junction contained 4 bases not matched to a gene. Germline assignment: CDR1 MGHRA and CDR2 YSYEKL. The CDR3 has 15 residues. The CDR3 loop reads CASRLGLAGGETQYF. The CDR3 nucleotides are TGCGCCAGCAGACTTGGACTAGCGGGAGGGGAGACCCAGTACTTC.

The CDR3 DNA is TGTGCCTCCTCGAGGGGACTAGCGGGCCCCTGGGGGCAAGAGACCCAGTACTTC. It codes for CASSRGLAGPWGQETQYF. The chain uses TRBV7-3 and TRBJ2-5; 12 bases fit TRBD2. V trimming: 11 bases; J trimming: 2 bases; junction bases outside the gene matches: 18. This CDR3 has 18 residues. Germline assignment: CDR1 SGHTA and CDR2 FQGTGA.

The gene calls are TRBV7-2 and TRBJ2-7, with D possibly TRBD1 on 6 matching bases. Deletions cut 7 bases from V and 5 bases from J, with 12 bases between. CDR3 length equals 12 residues. Germline-derived CDR1 and CDR2 are SGHTA and FQGNSA. The CDR3 loop reads CASTMTGNEQYF. CDR3 sequence (DNA): TGTGCCAGCACGATGACAGGCAACGAGCAGTACTTC.

On this clonotype: A much larger clone differs by one base, so this may be a read error. The V call is TRBV7-9, the J call TRBJ1-2; tentative D call: TRBD1 (5 bases). Trimming removed 5 bases from V and 7 bases from J, with 17 bases in between. The CDR3 is 14 residues long. Germline CDR1 is SEHNR and CDR2 is FQNEAQ (reference sequence). The CDR3 nucleotides read TGTGCCAGCAGCATGGACGAGGGGTCCCTTGGCTACACCTTC. Encoded protein: CASSMDEGSLGYTF.

This clonotype occurred many times. This chain uses TRBV6-1 with TRBJ2-7, with TRBD1 matching 8 bases. V lost 6 bases and J lost 7; bases outside the gene matches: 2. The CDR3 runs to 11 residues. Germline CDR1 MNHNS, CDR2 SASEGT. The CDR3 region has the DNA TGTGCCAGCAGCAGACAGGGGGAGCAGTACTTC. Residues: CASSRQGEQYF.

This clonotype has a count of ten or more. A much larger clonotype is one base distant, so this may be a read error. This is likely a read error, given that the CDR3 carries no conserved phenylalanine or tryptophan at its end. This chain connects TRBV12-3 or TRBV12-4 to TRBJ2-7; TRBD2 matches at 9 bases. The CDR3 loop spans 15 amino acids. J lost 4 bases, V lost 6 bases, and 10 bases had no gene match. The CDR3 nucleotides read TGTGCCAGCAGGAAGACTAGCGGTTCCACGTACGAGCAGTACATC. Amino acid sequence: CASRKTSGSTYEQYI.

The J gene is TRBJ1-2, the V gene TRBV9; D not resolved. With 3 bases removed from V and 8 bases from J, the gap between germline ends came to 14 bases. This CDR3 has 13 residues. CDR1 and CDR2 from the germline V gene are SGDLS and YYNGEE. CDR3 region: CASSGFPVGGYTF. The CDR3 DNA reads TGTGCCAGCAGCGGGTTCCCGGTGGGCGGCTACACCTTC.

This clonotype was observed at least ten times. This sequence joins TRBV4-2 and TRBJ1-1; 9 nucleotides align to TRBD1. The length of the CDR3 is 17 residues. J gave up 0 bases and V 1 base, and 6 bases lay outside the gene matches. CDR1 is LGHNA and CDR2 is YNFKEQ in the germline V gene. In nucleotides, the CDR3 is TGTGCCAGCAGCCAAGGAGGGACAGGGTCGATGAACACTGAAGCTTTCTTT. Translating it yields CASSQGGTGSMNTEAFF.

The chain recombines TRBV5-1 with TRBJ2-3, with a weak D call TRBD1 (5 bases). Trimming left V 1 base short and J 4 bases short, with 10 bases between. The CDR3 contains 14 residues. Per the germline V gene, CDR1 is SGHRS and CDR2 is YFSETQ. The CDR3 DNA follows: TGCGCCAGCAGCTTGCAGGGTCCTCCAGATACGCAGTATTTT. This codes for CASSLQGPPDTQYF.

This clonotype was found many times. The rearrangement uses TRBV5-1 and TRBJ2-7, with D perhaps being TRBD1 or TRBD2 (5 bases each). Germline CDR1 is SGHRS and CDR2 is YFSETQ. The CDR3 is made up of 18 amino acids. Trimming shortened V by 1 base and J by 3 bases, and 23 bases separated the two germline ends. The CDR3 here is CASSLSSSTGAYHYEQYF. CDR3 nucleotides: TGCGCCAGCAGCTTGTCATCCTCCACCGGGGCCTACCACTACGAGCAGTACTTC.

This clonotype came up a few times. The chain employs TRBV10-1 and TRBJ2-5, with D possibly called TRBD1 or TRBD2 (5 bases each). This CDR3 has 16 residues. Looked up from germline, CDR1 is WNHNN and CDR2 is SYGVQD (reference sequence). V lost 7 bases, J lost 3 bases, and 21 bases lay in between. The CDR3 spells CASKKIFTGPKETQYF. The CDR3 DNA follows: TGCGCCAGCAAGAAAATATTTACGGGGCCTAAAGAGACCCAGTACTTC.

This clonotype was seen many times. The rearrangement uses TRBV6-5 and TRBJ1-2; D might be TRBD1 (6 bases). Trimming pared 7 bases from V and 4 bases from J, leaving 13 bases between. The CDR3 is 13 amino acids. Germline V gene sequence: CDR1 MNHEY, CDR2 SVGAGI. In DNA, the CDR3 is TGTGCCAGCAATAGGGGAGGGGGCTATGGCTACACCTTC. Translation: CASNRGGGYGYTF.

This clonotype was counted at least ten times. The CDR3 protein is CASSFRTSGINEQFF. Written as DNA, the CDR3 is TGTGCCAGCAGTTTTCGGACTAGCGGGATCAATGAGCAGTTCTTC. The chain recombines TRBV12-3 or TRBV12-4 with TRBJ2-1, with 12 bases fitting TRBD2. J lost 6 bases, V lost 3 bases, and 3 bases had no gene match. This CDR3 region has 15 residues.

The rearrangement links TRBV18 to TRBJ2-7; D may be TRBD2 (5 bases). The germline gives CDR1 KGHSH, CDR2 LQKENI. The CDR3 contains 14 residues. V dropped 3 bases and J dropped 6 bases, with 15 bases sitting between them. The CDR3 protein is CASSPSAGSIEQYF. CDR3 coding DNA: TGTGCCAGCTCACCCTCGGCGGGTTCGATCGAGCAGTACTTC.

This clonotype was counted at least ten times. The CDR3: CSARVSGGVGTEAFF. In DNA, the CDR3 is TGCAGTGCTAGAGTCTCGGGGGGCGTGGGTACTGAAGCTTTCTTT. V is TRBV20-1 and J is TRBJ1-1, with D possibly TRBD1 on 6 matching bases. The V and J ends lost 1 base and 5 bases respectively, with 17 bases between them. CDR3 length equals 15 residues. Germline V CDR1 and CDR2: DFQATT, SNEGSKA (reference sequence).

Many counts were recorded for this clonotype. V gene TRBV28 combines with J gene TRBJ1-1; 11 bases match TRBD1. CDR3 length equals 17 residues. V trimming: 6 bases; J trimming: 6 bases; junction bases outside the gene matches: 15. The V gene's germline CDR1 is MDHEN and CDR2 SYDVKM. Written as DNA, the CDR3 is TGTGCCAGCAGCGGAAGGACAGGGGGCTATACGAGATCTGAAGCTTTCTTT. Translated: CASSGRTGGYTRSEAFF.

The CDR3 sequence: CATSDSDESTYEQYF. CDR3 sequence (DNA): TGTGCCACCAGTGATTCCGACGAAAGTACCTACGAGCAGTACTTC. The V and J genes are TRBV24-1 and TRBJ2-7; D is unresolved. The germline V and J ends were trimmed by 2 bases and 2 bases, with 12 bases remaining between them. Per the germline V gene, CDR1 is KGHDR and CDR2 is SFDVKD. The CDR3 runs 15 residues.

The rearrangement links TRBV10-3 to TRBJ2-5, with 11 bases identical to TRBD2. J was trimmed by 3 bases and V by 2 bases; bases with no gene match: 14. The length of the CDR3 is 19 residues. The germline gives CDR1 ENHRY, CDR2 SYGVKD. Here the CDR3 reads CAISEPLLAGEIGEETQYF. In nucleotides, the CDR3 is TGTGCCATCAGTGAGCCGTTACTAGCGGGAGAGATAGGGGAAGAGACCCAGTACTTC.

This clonotype was detected many times. The CDR3 spells CASNINTLVQPQHF. The CDR3 region has the DNA TGTGCCAGCAATATCAACACCCTTGTCCAGCCCCAGCATTTT. This sequence joins TRBV6-1 and TRBJ1-5; no reliable D call. CDR3 size: 14 residues. CDR1 is MNHNS, CDR2 SASEGT, per germline. V shed 7 bases and J shed 7 bases, with 17 bases lying between them.

This clonotype has a count of ten or more. V is TRBV3-1 and J is TRBJ1-2; no firm D call. The germline CDR1 and CDR2 sequences are LGHDT and YNNKEL (reference sequence). Trimming took off 0 bases at V and 7 bases at J, with 9 bases between the two ends. CDR3 length equals 13 residues. The CDR3 DNA sequence: TGTGCCAGCAGCCAAGATTATAACCTTGGCTACACCTTC. Translation: CASSQDYNLGYTF. The variable domain in full, completed from reference TRBV3-1 and TRBJ1-2, reads DTAVSQTPKYLVTQMGNDKSIKCEQNLGHDTMYWYKQDSKKFLKIMFSYNNKELIINETVPNRFSPKSPDKAHLNLHINSLELGDSAVYFCASSQDYNLGYTFGSGTRLTVV.

Ten or more counts support this clonotype. V usage is TRBV2 and J usage is TRBJ1-1; D possibly corresponds to TRBD1 (6 bases). Germline CDR1 and CDR2: SNHLY and FYNNEI. Trimming took off 7 bases at V and 2 bases at J, with 14 bases between the two ends. CDR3 length equals 14 residues. CDR3 sequence reads: CASKVVGGNTEAFF. In DNA, the CDR3 is TGTGCCAGCAAGGTGGTAGGGGGAAACACTGAAGCTTTCTTT.

This clonotype was counted ten times or more. The chain employs TRBV2 and TRBJ2-4; 11 bases line up with TRBD2. CDR1 is SNHLY, CDR2 FYNNEI, per germline. V trimming: 9 bases; J trimming: 0 bases; junction bases outside the gene matches: 10. The CDR3 sequence is 17 residues long. This CDR3 reads CASMEIAGGLAKNIQYF. The CDR3 DNA follows: TGTGCCAGTATGGAAATAGCGGGAGGGCTAGCCAAAAACATTCAGTACTTC.